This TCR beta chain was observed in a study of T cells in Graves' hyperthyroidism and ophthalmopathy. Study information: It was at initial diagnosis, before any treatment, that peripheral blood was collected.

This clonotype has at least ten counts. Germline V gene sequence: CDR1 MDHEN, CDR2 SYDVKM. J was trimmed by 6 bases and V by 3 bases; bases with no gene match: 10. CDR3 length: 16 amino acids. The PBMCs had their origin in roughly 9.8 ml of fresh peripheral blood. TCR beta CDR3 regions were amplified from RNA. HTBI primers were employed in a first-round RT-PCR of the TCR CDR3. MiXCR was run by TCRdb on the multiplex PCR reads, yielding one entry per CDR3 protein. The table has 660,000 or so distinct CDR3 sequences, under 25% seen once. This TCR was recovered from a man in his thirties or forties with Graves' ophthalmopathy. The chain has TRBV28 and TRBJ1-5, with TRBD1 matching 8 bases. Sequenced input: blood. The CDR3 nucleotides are TGTGCCAGCAGTTTCGTAAGGACAGGGTTGATTCAGCCCCAGCATTTT. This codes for CASSFVRTGLIQPQHF.